This record concerns one T cell receptor (beta chain) sequence. Its target is not known. The entry originates in a study of CD8 T cells in cerebrospinal fluid in Alzheimer's disease. Across the study: Two single-cell methods, plate-based nested PCR and droplet-based sequencing, assessed CSF clonal expansion. Study conclusions and caveats: Expanded clones of at least 3% were commoner in Alzheimer's patients than healthy subjects. Patients with mild cognitive impairment or Alzheimer's disease had a larger top CSF clone percentage than controls.

CSF cells were profiled by 10X single-cell V(D)J and 5' expression. One entry per CDR3 protein, without DNA, is what TCRdb gives after re-calling the 10x single-cell sequencing reads. Here the sample table reports under 1,200 distinct CDR3 sequences. The CDR3 has 15 amino acids. Germline values: CDR1 MNHEY, CDR2 SMNVEV (reference sequence). The sequence derives from a human donor in good health. The sample consisted of cerebrospinal fluid. The genes are TRBV27 and TRBJ1-1. CDR3 protein: CASSEWDKRGTEAFF.